Below, 21 T cell receptor beta chains from the same sample are listed, as sequenced in a study of response to subunit inactivated influenza vaccine. TCRdb reanalysed the RT-PCR reads using MiXCR and keeps one entry per CDR3 protein. This repertoire shows 700,000 to 800,000 distinct CDR3 sequences, under 20% found once; its top ten account for about 11%. The sequenced sample was PBMCs from blood, obtained about 5 days after vaccination. These receptors came from a man aged 45-60 years who received an inactivated influenza vaccine.

This chain joins TRBV28 and TRBJ2-5; 7 nucleotides align to TRBD1. The trim removed 4 bases at V and 1 base at J, leaving 9 bases unmatched. There are 16 residues in the CDR3. CDR1 and CDR2 from the germline V gene are MDHEN and SYDVKM. The CDR3 reads CASSSVLTGTQETQYF. CDR3 DNA: TGTGCCAGCAGTTCCGTTCTGACAGGGACCCAAGAGACCCAGTACTTC.

This clonotype was observed a few times. The gene calls are TRBV6-5 and TRBJ2-5; perhaps TRBD2 as D (6 bases). Trimming left V 0 bases short and J 4 bases short, with 12 bases between. The CDR3 consists of 15 residues. Germline CDR1 and CDR2: MNHEY and SVGAGI. CDR3 in DNA: TGTGCCAGCAGTTACTCGACTGGGGGAGGAGAGACCCAGTACTTC. It encodes CASSYSTGGGETQYF.

This clonotype was recorded a few times. The chain combines TRBV6-1 with TRBJ1-2; possibly TRBD1 for D (5 bases). This CDR3 comprises 15 residues. Germline-derived CDR1 and CDR2 are MNHNS and SASEGT. V was trimmed by 7 bases and J by 7 bases, leaving 22 bases between them. The DNA for the CDR3 is TGTGCCAGCACCTCCTTCCAGGGAGACCGGGGTGGCTACACCTTC. Protein product: CASTSFQGDRGGYTF.

This clonotype was recorded once. The chain is built from TRBV13 and TRBJ2-5, with D perhaps being TRBD1 or TRBD2 (5 bases each). CDR1 is PRHDT, CDR2 FYEKMQ, per germline (reference sequence). V was trimmed by 3 bases and J by 5 bases, leaving 13 bases between them. The CDR3 covers 14 residues. CDR3 sequence reads: CASSLGTEWETQYF. DNA of the CDR3: TGTGCCAGCAGCTTGGGGACGGAATGGGAGACCCAGTACTTC.

The V and J genes are TRBV29-1 and TRBJ1-4, with D possibly being TRBD1 (5 bases). The ends were cut back, 6 bases at V and 5 bases at J, with 16 bases in the middle. Germline values: CDR1 SQVTM, CDR2 ANQGSEA. This CDR3 region has 14 residues. The CDR3 DNA is TGCAGCGTGGCCGGGAGGGGCGGCAATGAAAAACTGTTTTTT. It translates to CSVAGRGGNEKLFF. The entire variable domain, with the rest obtained from reference TRBV29-1 and TRBJ1-4, is as follows: SAVISQKPSRDICQRGTSLTIQCQVDSQVTMMFWYRQQPGQSLTLIATANQGSEATYESGFVIDKFPISRPNLTFSTLTVSNMSPEDSSIYLCSVAGRGGNEKLFFGSGTQLSVL.

The chain recombines TRBV7-9 with TRBJ1-4, with a possible D match to TRBD1 (5 bases). V was pared by 5 bases and J by 7 bases, with 14 bases between. Germline assignment: CDR1 SEHNR and CDR2 FQNEAQ (reference sequence). The CDR3 loop spans 14 amino acids. CDR3 sequence (DNA): TGTGCCAGCAGCGCCCGGGGGGAGGTTGAAAAACTGTTTTTT. It specifies CASSARGEVEKLFF.

Worth noting for this clonotype: Relative to the germline gene, one junction end is altered; a read error may explain this. V gene TRBV24-1 combines with J gene TRBJ1-5, with no clear D. This CDR3 spans 15 amino acids. Looked up from germline, CDR1 is KGHDR and CDR2 is SFDVKD. This CDR3 reads CATSSSTSSSQPQHF. CDR3 in DNA: TGTGCCACCAGTTCGTCGACCTCCAGCAGTCAGCCCCAGCATTTT.

The genes are TRBV4-2 and TRBJ2-7, with TRBD2 identical over 9 bases. This CDR3 region has 15 residues. V was clipped by 1 base and J by 6 bases; unmatched bases: 7. CDR1 is LGHNA and CDR2 is YNFKEQ in the germline V gene. The CDR3 reads CASSQGSSGSGEQYF. CDR3 DNA: TGTGCCAGCAGCCAAGGTAGTAGCGGGAGTGGCGAGCAGTACTTC.

The V call is TRBV6-1, the J call TRBJ2-6, with no clear D. The CDR3 is 14 residues long. The V end lost 10 bases, the J end lost 2 bases, and 12 bases lay between the germline ends. Germline CDR1 is MNHNS and CDR2 is SASEGT. This CDR3 reads CATLTHTGANVLTF. DNA of the CDR3: TGTGCCACCTTAACTCATACTGGGGCCAACGTCCTGACTTTC.

The gene calls are TRBV6-2 or TRBV6-3 and TRBJ1-1, with a weak D call TRBD1 (5 bases). This CDR3 has 17 amino acids. Trimming shortened V by 6 bases and J by 1 base, and 21 bases separated the two germline ends. CDR1 MNHEY and CDR2 SVGEGT come from the germline V gene. The CDR3 reads CASRGSFQGHSNTEAFF. DNA for the CDR3: TGTGCCAGCAGGGGCTCTTTTCAGGGTCACTCGAACACTGAAGCTTTCTTT.

The chain combines TRBV6-5 with TRBJ1-6; D unclear. Trimming pared 3 bases from V and 10 bases from J, leaving 13 bases between. The CDR3 contains 14 residues. Germline lookup yields CDR1 MNHEY and CDR2 SVGAGI. In DNA, the CDR3 is TGTGCCAGCAGTTATCGCGGGAAGGAGTCACCCCTCCACTTT. Translating it yields CASSYRGKESPLHF.

This chain links TRBV7-9 with TRBJ2-5; 12 bases line up with TRBD2. V lost 5 bases to trimming and J lost 4 bases; unmatched junction nucleotides: 8. Germline assignment: CDR1 SEHNR and CDR2 FQNEAQ (reference sequence). The CDR3 is made up of 16 amino acids. CDR3 loop: CASSQPSGRARETQYF. For the CDR3, the DNA is TGTGCCAGCAGCCAACCTAGCGGGAGGGCCCGAGAGACCCAGTACTTC.

This clonotype appeared many times. The J gene is TRBJ2-1, the V gene TRBV20-1; 9 bases fit TRBD1. V was clipped by 6 bases and J by 8 bases; unmatched bases: 14. The length of the CDR3 is 15 residues. In germline, CDR1 is DFQATT, CDR2 SNEGSKA (reference sequence). The CDR3 DNA follows: TGCAGTGCCCCGCCCCCCACGGGACAGGGACATGAGCAGTTCTTC. Encoded protein: CSAPPPTGQGHEQFF.

CDR3 region: CASSLGPNPTDTQYF. CDR3 bases: TGTGCCAGCAGTTTAGGTCCAAACCCCACAGATACGCAGTATTTT. The rearrangement joins TRBV12-3 or TRBV12-4 to TRBJ2-3; D unclear. With 1 base removed from V and 2 bases from J, the gap between germline ends came to 10 bases. This CDR3 is 15 amino acids long.

The sample holds a few counts of this clonotype. This chain links TRBV30 with TRBJ1-5; 9 bases align to TRBD1. V lost 4 bases to trimming and J lost 3 bases; unmatched junction nucleotides: 4. The CDR3 is made up of 14 amino acids. Looked up from germline, CDR1 is GTSNPN and CDR2 is SVGIG (reference sequence). The CDR3 is CAWTGDRVNQPQHF. The CDR3 nucleotides are TGTGCCTGGACGGGGGACAGGGTCAATCAGCCCCAGCATTTT. Based on the CDR3 plus reference TRBV30 and TRBJ1-5, the full variable domain is SQTIHQWPATLVQPVGSPLSLECTVEGTSNPNLYWYRQAAGRGLQLLFYSVGIGQISSEVPQNLSASRPQDRQFILSSKKLLLSDSGFYLCAWTGDRVNQPQHFGDGTRLSIL.

As regards this clonotype: Sequence at one end of the junction differs from germline and may be a read error. The V and J genes are TRBV12-3 or TRBV12-4 and TRBJ1-5; possible D gene TRBD1, 5 bases. There are 16 residues in the CDR3. This CDR3 reads CASSYRGGGSSQPQHF. The CDR3 region has the DNA TGTGCCAGCAGTTACCGGGGCGGGGGTAGCAGTCAGCCCCAGCATTTT.

CDR3 region: CASSPNLGYGYTF. The CDR3 nucleotides read TGTGCCAGCAGCCCCAACCTGGGCTATGGCTACACCTTC. V usage is TRBV4-2 and J usage is TRBJ1-2; D gene ambiguous. Germline CDR1 reads LGHNA; CDR2 reads YNFKEQ. Trimming took 4 bases from V and 4 from J, leaving 10 bases between them. This CDR3 has 13 residues.

This clonotype was seen only a few times. This chain joins TRBV20-1 and TRBJ1-1; 8 positions match TRBD1. Germline CDR1 and CDR2: DFQATT and SNEGSKA (reference sequence). This CDR3 has 14 amino acids. The ends lost 0 bases at V and 6 bases at J; junction bases unmatched: 6. CDR3 protein: CSARDLDRASEAFF. CDR3 bases: TGCAGTGCTAGAGACCTGGACAGGGCATCTGAAGCTTTCTTT.

The CDR3 loop reads CASSNTGLDTEAFF. DNA for the CDR3: TGTGCCAGCAGTAATACAGGGTTGGACACTGAAGCTTTCTTT. This chain links TRBV25-1 with TRBJ1-1; a weak D match, TRBD1 (6 bases). V was pared by 5 bases and J by 3 bases, with 13 bases between. The CDR3 consists of 14 residues. Per germline, CDR1 MGHDK and CDR2 SYGVNS.

This clonotype was seen more than once but under ten times. V and J are TRBV20-1 and TRBJ1-2; 7 bases line up with TRBD1. V gave up 3 bases and J gave up 2 bases; unmatched junction bases: 6. The CDR3 is 14 residues long. Germline V gives CDR1 DFQATT, CDR2 SNEGSKA (reference sequence). CDR3 in amino acids: CSASTGARNYGYTF. The DNA for the CDR3 is TGCAGTGCTAGCACAGGGGCGAGAAACTATGGCTACACCTTC.

The V and J genes are TRBV6-2 or TRBV6-3 and TRBJ1-2; D is perhaps TRBD1 (5 bases). V was cut by 2 bases and J by 8 bases, with 15 bases left in between. Germline V gene data show CDR1 as MNHEY and CDR2 as SVGEGT. There are 14 residues in the CDR3. In DNA, the CDR3 is TGTGCCAGCAGTTACGGGGGGACCGTACAAGGCTACACCTTC. Residues: CASSYGGTVQGYTF.